The present T cell receptor (beta chain) was sequenced within a study of T-cell memory formation after mild COVID-19. About the research overall: The two donors had largely donor-specific TCR clusters.

TCRdb processed the 5' RACE reads anew with MiXCR; each CDR3 protein has one entry. The table has about 110,000 distinct CDR3 sequences, 17% seen once; the top ten hold 28%. Study results and caveats: A second wave of clones peaked on day 37, and their SARS-CoV-2 specificity went unconfirmed. Balance between CD4 and CD8 was seen in clones contracting day 15 to 85, and a CD4+ lean was seen in later expanders. There were some responding clones in pre-infection memory, which suggested that cross-reactive memory had joined.

The sample holds a few counts of this clonotype. Its antigen is not known. This TCR was sampled from an adult woman who had mild COVID-19 (a few samples of this study predate the infection). Cell type and time point are not known. The sample comprised PBMCs or a T cell subset sorted from them (not recorded which).

The CDR3 coding sequence is TGTGCCAGCAACTCCGGGACTAGCAGCATCTTAGGGGAGACCCAGTACTTC. Residues: CASNSGTSSILGETQYF. The rearrangement uses TRBV7-2 and TRBJ2-5, with 9 positions matching TRBD2. This CDR3 has 17 amino acids. Germline-derived CDR1 and CDR2 are SGHTA and FQGNSA. Trimming cost V 7 bases and J 5 bases; bases outside gene matches: 17.